The present entry profiles one T cell receptor beta chain with its context. Its specificity is unknown. The data were taken from a study of response to subunit inactivated influenza vaccine. General study points: The authors offered the suggestion that each seasonal influenza vaccination recruits few new T cells.

TCRdb redid the calling of the RT-PCR reads with MiXCR, one entry per CDR3 protein. The table lists fewer than 550,000 distinct CDR3 sequences, 25% of them singletons. CDR1 is ENHRY and CDR2 is SYGVKD in the germline V gene. The ends were cut back, 10 bases at V and 0 bases at J, with 28 bases in the middle. The CDR3 spans 18 residues. The V call is TRBV10-3, the J call TRBJ2-7; D tentatively fits TRBD1 or TRBD2 (7 bases each). This material consisted of CD4+ T cells sorted from PBMCs, taken 4 to 6 days after vaccination. The receptor was derived from a man between 50 and 59 years old who received an inactivated influenza vaccine. CDR3 in amino acids: CATRGRDRIKTGSYEQYF. In nucleotides, the CDR3 is TGTGCCACCAGGGGGAGGGACAGAATCAAGACGGGCTCCTACGAGCAGTACTTC.